Here is one TCR beta chain with its context. This sample is part of a study of blood T cell repertoires in COVID-19. Study-level information: Collection of acute and convalescent COVID-19 samples took place in the United States, Italy and Spain. T cells, B-cell-depleted T cells, or PBMCs provided the cDNA or gDNA that served as material.

Trimming left V 4 bases short and J 7 bases short, with 18 bases between. This CDR3 is 15 amino acids long. Germline lookup yields CDR1 SGDLS and CDR2 YYNGEE. As originally analysed: Reference gene primer amplification gave estimated nucleated cell counts. TCRdb's table, derived via immunoSEQ multiplex PCR, lists solely in-frame clones and lacks some. V, J and clone size were drawn from that table, and D and trimming were deduced from the DNA. The sample contains about 100,000 clones, around 90% of which appear only once. The sample consisted of peripheral blood. This TCR came from a man aged 65-85 years with acute or convalescent COVID-19. V and J are TRBV9 and TRBJ2-1, with D tentatively TRBD2 (6 bases). This chain's CDR3 is CASSSGLAGPNEQFF. The CDR3 region has the DNA TGTGCCAGCAGCTCTGGACTGGCGGGGCCAAATGAGCAGTTCTTC.